The T cell receptor beta chain described here comes from a study of identical twins. Study-level findings and limits: The more abundant beta clonotypes in cord blood had fewer insertions, and memory repertoires did not show this.

In its sample, this clonotype was seen many times. No antigen is known for it. The CDR3 spans 17 residues. The V end lost 3 bases, the J end lost 8 bases, and 26 bases lay between the germline ends. Germline values: CDR1 WNHNN, CDR2 SYGVQD (reference sequence). TCRdb fed the 5' RACE reads into MiXCR, producing one record per CDR3 protein. The sample contains more than 250,000 distinct CDR3 sequences, 6.5% to 9.5% of which appear only once. This same sample was also part of a study on yellow fever vaccine responses in identical twins.

The sequencing input was memory (CD45RO+) T cells sorted from blood. This sequence was found in a woman aged 18-29 years in good health. The rearrangement uses TRBV10-1 and TRBJ2-7; D is perhaps TRBD2 (6 bases). CDR3 sequence (DNA): TGCGCCAGCAGTGACTTTGGGACCGGGTATAACGGGGGTAAGCAGTACTTC. Amino acid sequence: CASSDFGTGYNGGKQYF.